Listed here are 6 T cell receptor beta chains from one sample, sequenced in a study of blood T cell repertoires in COVID-19. The assay was immunoSEQ multiplex PCR, and TCRdb's table has in-frame clones only and misses some. The sample includes some 160,000 clones, roughly 88% seen only once; the top ten take 2% to 3%. The specimen was peripheral blood. The receptors shown here come from a man aged 18 to 29 with acute or convalescent COVID-19.

This clone occurred once. J is TRBJ1-2 and V is TRBV14; 7 bases match TRBD1. The CDR3 sequence is 15 residues long. Germline CDR1 and CDR2: SGHDN and FVKESK. Germline trimming cut 0 bases from V and 4 bases from J; bases unmatched to any gene: 5. The CDR3 sequence: CASSQDPGQVYGYTF. The CDR3 bases are TGTGCCAGCAGCCAAGATCCCGGACAGGTCTATGGCTACACCTTC.

This chain joins TRBV27 and TRBJ1-1; D might be TRBD1 (5 bases). CDR3 length: 13 amino acids. Germline V lookup: CDR1 MNHEY, CDR2 SMNVEV (reference sequence). The V gene lost 6 bases and the J gene lost 3 bases, with 11 bases spanning the gap. The DNA for the CDR3 is TGTGCCAGCAGGGGCAGGGAATACACTGAAGCTTTCTTT. As protein: CASRGREYTEAFF.

The chain joins TRBV2 to TRBJ1-1, with 8 bases identical to TRBD1. The length of the CDR3 is 14 residues. Germline V gives CDR1 SNHLY, CDR2 FYNNEI. Trimming removed 9 bases from V and 5 bases from J; junction bases left unmatched: 11. CDR3 residues: CASDDRGPATEAFF. DNA of the CDR3: TGTGCCAGTGATGACAGGGGCCCGGCTACTGAAGCTTTCTTT. The full variable domain, in which reference TRBV2 and TRBJ1-1 provide the parts outside the CDR3, is EPEVTQTPSHQVTQMGQEVILRCVPISNHLYFYWYRQILGQKVEFLVSFYNNEISEKSEIFDDQFSVERPDGSNFTLKIRSTKLEDSAMYFCASDDRGPATEAFFGQGTRLTVV.

The chain carries TRBV5-1 and TRBJ2-1; the D gene is possibly TRBD2 (6 bases). Germline V lookup: CDR1 SGHRS, CDR2 YFSETQ. V was shortened by 3 bases and J by 0 bases, with 13 bases between the two germline ends. This CDR3 is built from 16 residues. The CDR3 sequence is CASSWTIPASYNEQFF. In DNA form, the CDR3 reads TGCGCCAGCAGCTGGACTATCCCGGCCTCCTACAATGAGCAGTTCTTC.

This chain connects TRBV5-1 to TRBJ2-2; TRBD2 aligns across 7 bases. The V gene's germline CDR1 is SGHRS and CDR2 YFSETQ. CDR3 length: 16 amino acids. Germline trimming cut 0 bases from V and 0 bases from J; bases unmatched to any gene: 2. The CDR3 loop reads CASSLVAGANTGELFF. DNA for the CDR3: TGCGCCAGCAGCTTGGTTGCGGGGGCGAACACCGGGGAGCTGTTTTTT.

J is TRBJ2-1 and V is TRBV9; 10 bases line up with TRBD2. The CDR3 contains 17 residues. Germline V gives CDR1 SGDLS, CDR2 YYNGEE. After removal of 4 bases from V and 8 bases from J, the junction contained 15 bases not matched to a gene. In DNA, the CDR3 is TGTGCCAGCAGCTCGCCCTCTAGCGGGAGAGGAGGGGATGAGCAGTTCTTC. This sequence encodes CASSSPSSGRGGDEQFF. Supplemented by reference TRBV9 and TRBJ2-1, the full variable domain reads DSGVTQTPKHLITATGQRVTLRCSPRSGDLSVYWYQQSLDQGLQFLIQYYNGEERAKGNILERFSAQQFPDLHSELNLSSLELGDSALYFCASSSPSSGRGGDEQFFGPGTRLTVL.